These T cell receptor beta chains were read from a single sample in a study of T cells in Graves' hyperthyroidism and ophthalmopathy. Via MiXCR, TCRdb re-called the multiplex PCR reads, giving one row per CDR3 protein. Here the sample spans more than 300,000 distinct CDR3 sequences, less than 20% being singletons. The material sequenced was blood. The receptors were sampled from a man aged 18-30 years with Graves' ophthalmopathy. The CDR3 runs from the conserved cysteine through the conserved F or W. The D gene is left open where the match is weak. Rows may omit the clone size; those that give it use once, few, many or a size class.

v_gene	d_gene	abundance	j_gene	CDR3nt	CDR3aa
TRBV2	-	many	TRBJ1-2	TGTGCCAGCACCCCGGAGGGCGGAGTTGGCTATGGCTACACCTTC	CASTPEGGVGYGYTF
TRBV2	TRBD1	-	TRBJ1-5	TGTGCCAGCAGTGACCAGGGACAGGCGGGTCAGCCCCAGCATTTT	CASSDQGQAGQPQHF
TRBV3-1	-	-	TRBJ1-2	TGTGCCAGCAGCAAGGGGGGATTTTATGGCTACACCTTC	CASSKGGFYGYTF
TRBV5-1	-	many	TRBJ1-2	TGCGCCAGCAGCTTGGGGGACACAACTCTCTATGGCTACACCTTC	CASSLGDTTLYGYTF
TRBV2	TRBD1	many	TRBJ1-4	TGTGCCAGCAGTGACGAAGGGACAGGAAGTGAAAAACTGTTTTTT	CASSDEGTGSEKLFF
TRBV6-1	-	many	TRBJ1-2	TGTGCCAGCAGTGCCGGGGGGTCTAACTATGGCTACACCTTC	CASSAGGSNYGYTF
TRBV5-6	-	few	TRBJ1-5	TGTGCCAGCAGCTTGGGTATAGACCATCAGCCCCAGCATTTT	CASSLGIDHQPQHF
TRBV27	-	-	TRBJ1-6	TGTGCCAGCAGCGGGGGGAGCGGTTCACCCCTCCACTTT	CASSGGSGSPLHF
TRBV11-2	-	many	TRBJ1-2	TGTGCCAGCAGCCCCCTCCAGGGGTATGGCTACACCTTC	CASSPLQGYGYTF
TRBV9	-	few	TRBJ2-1	TGTGCCAGCAGCCCCCGAGTCTACAATGAGCAGTTCTTC	CASSPRVYNEQFF
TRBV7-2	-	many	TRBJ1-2	TGTGCCAGCAGCTTGGGCACCCTGACGGGGCAGGGCTACACCTTC	CASSLGTLTGQGYTF
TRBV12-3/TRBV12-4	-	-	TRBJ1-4	TGTGCCAGCGGATATCGGGGGGCAGGGGAAAAACTGTTTTTT	CASGYRGAGEKLFF
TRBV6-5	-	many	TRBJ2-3	TGTGCCAGCAGTTACTCCATAGGTGGAAGGGGGACAGATACGCAGTATTTT	CASSYSIGGRGTDTQYF
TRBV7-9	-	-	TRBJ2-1	TGCGCCAGCAGCCAAGATCAACAACCCAATGAGCAGTTCTTC	CASSQDQQPNEQFF
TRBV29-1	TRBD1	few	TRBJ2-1	TGCAGCGTCCGGGACAGGTCCTACAATGAGCAGTTCTTC	CSVRDRSYNEQFF
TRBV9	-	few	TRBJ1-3	TGTGCCAGCAGCGTAGCGGGGACCGGAAACACCATATATTTT	CASSVAGTGNTIYF